The 8 T cell receptor beta chains below were found in one sample sequenced in a study of T-cell reconstitution after alpha-beta-depleted transplantation in children. Molecular barcoding with unique molecular identifiers was used for the TCRbeta library. TCRdb recomputed calls from the PCR reads with MiXCR, one row per CDR3 protein. In the table there are over 200,000 distinct CDR3 sequences, 11% of which are singletons. Sequences were derived from PBMCs, sampled before TCRalphabeta/CD19-depleted stem cell transplant. These receptors came from a child in the first two years of life with acute myeloid leukemia, due to receive a stem cell transplant.

The table lists this clonotype with many counts. The J gene is TRBJ2-1, the V gene TRBV12-3 or TRBV12-4; D is unresolved. V lost 7 bases, J lost 0 bases, and 10 bases lay in between. The CDR3 is made up of 14 amino acids. CDR3 nucleotide sequence: TGTGCCAGCATGCAAGGGAACTCCTACAATGAGCAGTTCTTC. Translated, it gives CASMQGNSYNEQFF.

The chain couples TRBV7-8 to TRBJ2-3, with 10 bases that match TRBD1. The germline V gene encodes CDR1 SGHVS and CDR2 FQNEAQ. Trimming at V came to 5 bases and at J to 0 bases, leaving 2 bases not matched to a gene. This CDR3 spans 15 amino acids. CDR3 region: CASSRTGGSTDTQYF. The CDR3 nucleotides are TGTGCCAGCAGCCGGACAGGGGGAAGCACAGATACGCAGTATTTT.

The chain recombines TRBV18 with TRBJ1-1; D is unclear. V gave up 2 bases and J gave up 6 bases, with 7 bases separating them. In germline, CDR1 is KGHSH, CDR2 LQKENI. The CDR3 consists of 12 residues. CDR3 in DNA: TGTGCCAGCTCACCAAGAACCCCTGAAGCTTTCTTT. Protein sequence: CASSPRTPEAFF. The whole variable domain, remainder taken from reference TRBV18 and TRBJ1-1, is NAGVMQNPRHLVRRRGQEARLRCSPMKGHSHVYWYRQLPEEGLKFMVYLQKENIIDESGMPKERFSAEFPKEGPSILRIQQVVRGDSAAYFCASSPRTPEAFFGQGTRLTVV.

The sample holds many counts of this clonotype. The V and J genes are TRBV6-1 and TRBJ2-7, with 9 bases fitting TRBD2. This CDR3 has 15 residues. Germline CDR1 MNHNS, CDR2 SASEGT. Unmatched junction bases numbered 5, after V lost 5 bases and J lost 0 bases. For the CDR3, the DNA is TGTGCCAGCAGTCTGCGAGCGGGAGGCTCCTACGAGCAGTACTTC. Translating gives CASSLRAGGSYEQYF.

This clonotype was seen many times. The chain couples TRBV27 to TRBJ1-1; D ambiguous. Germline values: CDR1 MNHEY, CDR2 SMNVEV (reference sequence). Trimming removed 0 bases from V and 2 bases from J, with 7 bases in between. The CDR3 covers 14 residues. CDR3 nucleotide sequence: TGTGCCAGCAGTTTATCCAGACTTAACACTGAAGCTTTCTTT. Its translation: CASSLSRLNTEAFF.

This clonotype was seen at least ten times. This sequence joins TRBV29-1 and TRBJ1-6; no reliable D call. Trimming took off 4 bases at V and 7 bases at J, with 11 bases between the two ends. The CDR3 loop spans 13 amino acids. Germline lookup yields CDR1 SQVTM and CDR2 ANQGSEA. The CDR3 here is CSVASRENSPLHF. DNA of the CDR3: TGCAGCGTTGCTAGTAGGGAAAATTCACCCCTCCACTTT.

This clonotype appeared many times. The chain couples TRBV28 to TRBJ1-1; D is ambiguous. The CDR3 runs to 13 residues. Between the trimmed V and J ends, which lost 3 bases and 9 bases, there was a span of 14 bases. CDR1 and CDR2 from the germline V gene are MDHEN and SYDVKM. CDR3 loop: CASSFHYRKKAFF. CDR3 in DNA: TGTGCCAGCAGTTTCCACTATCGGAAGAAAGCTTTCTTT.

This clonotype was seen ten or more times. This rearrangement joins TRBV5-1 to TRBJ2-2; D gene ambiguous. This CDR3 contains 13 residues. V was clipped by 4 bases and J by 5 bases, with 9 bases between them. Germline V gene sequence: CDR1 SGHRS, CDR2 YFSETQ. The CDR3 DNA sequence: TGCGCCAGCAGCCCCCAATGGACCGGGGAGCTGTTTTTT. Translated: CASSPQWTGELFF.